This T cell receptor beta chain was sequenced in a study of cytomegalovirus exposure and HLA in healthy donors. Regarding the study as a whole: Later work associated more than 15,000 TCR beta sequences with HLA alleles at 0.05 false discovery rate. Three CMV-associated chains proved CMV antigen-specific in vitro.

On this clone itself: Its antigen is not known.

Vbeta (60) and Jbeta (13) primers were used in the PCR. Assay: immunoSEQ multiplex PCR; the TCRdb copy retains only in-frame clones and omits some. The sample carries 150,000 to 190,000 clones, about 68% recorded once. V shed 4 bases, J shed 9 bases, and the junction held 12 bases outside the gene matches. This CDR3 comprises 14 residues. Germline CDR1 and CDR2: SGDLS and YYNGEE. Sequencing used PBMCs. The sequence derives from a man between 18 and 35 years old in good health and CMV-seronegative. V usage is TRBV9 and J usage is TRBJ2-7; 8 positions agree with TRBD2. The CDR3, as DNA: TGTGCCAGCAGCCCCGAGGAGGAGCGGGAGCGGCAGTACTTC. This translates into CASSPEEERERQYF.